The rows below give T cell receptor beta chains drawn from one sample of a study of blood T cell repertoires in COVID-19. The data were produced by immunoSEQ multiplex PCR, yet TCRdb's version contains in-frame clones alone and is incomplete. The table lists 200,000 to 300,000 clones, approximately 81% of them singletons. Sequences were obtained from peripheral blood. The receptors here all came from a man in his fifties or sixties with acute or convalescent COVID-19. Each CDR3 is given with its conserved first and last residue. The D gene is left open where the match is weak. Size tells how often a clone was seen (once, few, many) or the class of an expanded clone, and some rows leave it out.

V gene	clone size	J gene	D gene	CDR3 DNA	CDR3 protein
TRBV5-6	few	TRBJ1-4	-	TGTGCCAGCAGCTTGGGCGGTGAAAAACTGTTTTTT	CASSLGGEKLFF
TRBV5-4	-	TRBJ2-7	TRBD2	TGTGCCAGCAGCCCGCGGACTAGCGGGGCCTACGAGCAGTACTTC	CASSPRTSGAYEQYF
TRBV18	once	TRBJ2-7	TRBD2	TGTGCCAGCTCACTACCCGGGACTAGCGGCTACGAGCAGTACTTC	CASSLPGTSGYEQYF
TRBV13	-	TRBJ2-7	TRBD2	TGTGCCAGCAGCTTAGTACCGAGCGGGAGGGCCACGAGCGAGCAGTACTTC	CASSLVPSGRATSEQYF
TRBV2	-	TRBJ2-5	TRBD2	TGTGCCACCCTCGACCCGGCTAGCGGGAGACCAGATGGGCGGACCCAGTACTTC	CATLDPASGRPDGRTQYF
TRBV6-5	-	TRBJ2-7	-	TGTGCCAGCAGTTACCTAGGCGTCGATTTTACCTACGAGCAGTACTTC	CASSYLGVDFTYEQYF
TRBV5-1	-	TRBJ2-1	-	TGCGCCAGCAGCCCTGCTTCGGTCCCGGTGCGGAGCGAGCAGTTCTTC	CASSPASVPVRSEQFF
TRBV6-5	-	TRBJ2-5	TRBD1	TGTGCCAGCAGTTACTCCCGGGACAGCCAACGGTACTTC	CASSYSRDSQRYF
TRBV2	-	TRBJ2-3	TRBD2	TGTGCCAGCAGAACGGGAGGGCCATTGGATACGCAGTATTTT	CASRTGGPLDTQYF
TRBV19	-	TRBJ1-1	TRBD1	TGTGCCAGTAAGCTCGACAGGGTCAGGACTGAAGCTTTCTTT	CASKLDRVRTEAFF
TRBV11-2	-	TRBJ1-5	TRBD1	TGTGCCAGCAGCTTAGGACAGGGACGCAATCAGCCCCAGCATTTT	CASSLGQGRNQPQHF
TRBV28	-	TRBJ1-4	TRBD1	TGTGCCAGCAGTTCCGGACAGGGAGGGGAAAAACTGTTTTTT	CASSSGQGGEKLFF
TRBV6-2/TRBV6-3	once	TRBJ2-7	TRBD1	TGTGCCAGCAGTTACGGGACAGGGTCGACCTACGAGCAGTACTTC	CASSYGTGSTYEQYF
TRBV13	-	TRBJ2-4	TRBD1	TGTGCCAGCAGCTTAGGCCTGGGACAGGGGAGGGCCAAAAACATTCAGTACTTC	CASSLGLGQGRAKNIQYF
TRBV7-8	-	TRBJ1-4	-	TGTGCCAGCAGCTTAGGTGGAGGGGACGAAAAACTGTTTTTT	CASSLGGGDEKLFF
TRBV6-5	-	TRBJ1-2	-	TGTGCCAGCAGCAACACAGCGGAAGCTAACTATGGCTACACCTTC	CASSNTAEANYGYTF
TRBV7-2	once	TRBJ2-3	TRBD2	TGTGCCAGCAGCTTACAACTAGCGGGCACAGATACGCAGTATTTT	CASSLQLAGTDTQYF
TRBV18	-	TRBJ1-5	-	TGTGCCAGCTCACCGGGCCCGGGACAACAGCGGAGCAATCAGCCCCAGCATTTT	CASSPGPGQQRSNQPQHF
TRBV5-1	-	TRBJ2-7	-	TGCGCCAGCAGCTTGGACAGAGAAGACTACGAGCAGTACTTC	CASSLDREDYEQYF
TRBV7-9	-	TRBJ2-1	-	TGTGCCAGCAGCCAACTAGGTAGCGCACGTGCCTACAATGAGCAGTTCTTC	CASSQLGSARAYNEQFF
TRBV10-3	-	TRBJ2-7	-	TGTGCCATCAGTGATCCCAGATACGAGCAGTACTTC	CAISDPRYEQYF
TRBV19	-	TRBJ2-1	TRBD2	TGTGCCAGTAGTGCCCCGGGACTAGTCGTAGGGGATGAGCAGTTCTTC	CASSAPGLVVGDEQFF
TRBV7-3	-	TRBJ2-2	-	TGTGCCAGCAGCTTAACCGGGCTAGGCTTAGGGGACACCGGGGAGCTGTTTTTT	CASSLTGLGLGDTGELFF
TRBV10-1	once	TRBJ1-3	-	TGCGCCAGCAGCCCGGACAGAGTCTCTGGAAACACCATATATTTT	CASSPDRVSGNTIYF
TRBV10-3	-	TRBJ2-1	TRBD2	TGTGCCATAGCGGGAGGGCCCGATGAGCAGTTCTTC	CAIAGGPDEQFF
TRBV10-3	few	TRBJ1-1	TRBD1	TGTGCCACCCGTGGACAGGTCTTAAACACTGAAGCTTTCTTT	CATRGQVLNTEAFF
TRBV4-1	few	TRBJ2-7	-	TGCGCCAGCAGCCAAGATGATTCGGTCTACGAGCAGTACTTC	CASSQDDSVYEQYF
TRBV9	-	TRBJ2-1	TRBD2	TGTGCCAGCAGCCGACCCGGGACTAGTGGGTCGAATGAGCAGTTCTTC	CASSRPGTSGSNEQFF
TRBV18	few	TRBJ2-7	-	TGTGCCAGCTCACCAACCGGGGGAGAGCAGTACTTC	CASSPTGGEQYF
TRBV9	-	TRBJ2-1	TRBD2	TGTGCCAGCAGCGTTAGCGGGAGGGCCGGTGAGCAGTTCTTC	CASSVSGRAGEQFF
TRBV6-5	-	TRBJ1-1	TRBD1	TGTGCCATCACACGTGGTCCAGGGGGAATCCCTGAAGCTTTCTTT	CAITRGPGGIPEAFF
TRBV6-1	-	TRBJ2-1	TRBD1	TGTGCCAGCAGTGAAAGAGGTTTGGCGGGACAGGTCAATGAGCAGTTCTTC	CASSERGLAGQVNEQFF
TRBV5-4	-	TRBJ2-1	-	TGTGCCAGCAGATCGCCGGAGTCCGCTGAGCAGTTCTTC	CASRSPESAEQFF
TRBV29-1	few	TRBJ1-1	-	TGCAGCGTTGTGCGGCAGCCTTTCTCGAACACTGAAGCTTTCTTT	CSVVRQPFSNTEAFF
TRBV27	few	TRBJ2-7	-	TGTGCCAGCAGTCCTTATGCGGGGTACTACGAGCAGTACTTC	CASSPYAGYYEQYF
TRBV7-8	-	TRBJ1-2	-	TGTGCCAGCAGCTTAGGCCGGGGGGGTAGGATTGTTTATGGCTACACCTTC	CASSLGRGGRIVYGYTF
TRBV24-1	-	TRBJ2-1	TRBD2	TGTGCCACCAGTGATTCCCAAGCGGGATCATACTACAATGAGCAGTTCTTC	CATSDSQAGSYYNEQFF
TRBV5-6	-	TRBJ1-1	-	TGTGCCAGCAGCCTACAGACACCAATGAACACTGAAGCTTTCTTT	CASSLQTPMNTEAFF
TRBV18	-	TRBJ1-1	TRBD1	TGTGCCAGCTCCCAAACACGGACAGGGGGCACTGAAGCTTTCTTT	CASSQTRTGGTEAFF
TRBV6-1	-	TRBJ2-5	TRBD1	TGTGCCAGCAGTGACGGAGACAGGGCCCAAGAGACCCAGTACTTC	CASSDGDRAQETQYF
TRBV18	-	TRBJ1-6	-	TGTGCCAGCTCACCGGAGGGGGGGGCCCGTCAACCCCTCCACTTT	CASSPEGGARQPLHF